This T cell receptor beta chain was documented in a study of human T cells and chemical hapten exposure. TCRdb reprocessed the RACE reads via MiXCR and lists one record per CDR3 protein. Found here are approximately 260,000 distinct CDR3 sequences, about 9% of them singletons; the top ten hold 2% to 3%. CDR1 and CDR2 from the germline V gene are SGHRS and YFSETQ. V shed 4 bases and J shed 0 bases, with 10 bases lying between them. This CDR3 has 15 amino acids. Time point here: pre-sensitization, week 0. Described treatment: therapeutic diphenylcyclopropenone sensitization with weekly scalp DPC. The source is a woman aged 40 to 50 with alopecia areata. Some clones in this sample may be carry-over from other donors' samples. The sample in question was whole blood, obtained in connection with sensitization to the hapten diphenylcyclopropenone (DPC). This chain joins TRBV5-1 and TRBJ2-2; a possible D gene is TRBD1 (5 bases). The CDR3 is CASSDTGSNTGELFF. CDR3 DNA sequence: TGCGCCAGCAGCGACACAGGATCGAACACCGGGGAGCTGTTTTTT.